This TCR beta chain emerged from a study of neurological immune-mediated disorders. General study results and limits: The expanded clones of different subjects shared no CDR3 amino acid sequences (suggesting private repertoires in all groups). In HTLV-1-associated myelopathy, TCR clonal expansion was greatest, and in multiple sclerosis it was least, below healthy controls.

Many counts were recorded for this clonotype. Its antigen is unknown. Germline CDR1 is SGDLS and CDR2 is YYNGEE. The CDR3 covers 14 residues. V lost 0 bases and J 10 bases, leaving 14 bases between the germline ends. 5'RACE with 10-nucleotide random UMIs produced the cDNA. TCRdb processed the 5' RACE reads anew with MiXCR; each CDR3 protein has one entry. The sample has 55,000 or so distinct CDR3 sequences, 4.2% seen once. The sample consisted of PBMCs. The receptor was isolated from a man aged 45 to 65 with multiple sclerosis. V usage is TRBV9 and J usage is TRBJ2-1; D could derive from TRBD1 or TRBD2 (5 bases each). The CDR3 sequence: CASSVEGKGTEQFF. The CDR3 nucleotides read TGTGCCAGCAGCGTAGAGGGGAAGGGGACCGAGCAGTTCTTC.